Sequencing of this T cell receptor (beta chain) was carried out in a study of T cell changes during pregnancy in multiple sclerosis. The CDR3 is 15 amino acids. The V gene's germline CDR1 is MRHNA and CDR2 SNTAGT. V was trimmed by 3 bases and J by 2 bases, leaving 11 bases between them. Assay used: immunoSEQ multiplex PCR; TCRdb lists only in-frame clones, some missing. The top ten clones hold approximately 6.9% of a sample with some 31,000 clones, approximately 90% of them seen once. The chain uses TRBV6-4 and TRBJ2-1; D is possibly TRBD2 (7 bases). Sequences were derived from CD8+ T cells from peripheral blood mononuclear cells, sampled in the second trimester of pregnancy. The TCR comes from a female donor with multiple sclerosis, enrolled in a pregnancy study. CDR3 DNA: TGTGCCAGCAGTGAAGGCGGGGGCCCCTACAATGAGCAGTTCTTC. It translates to CASSEGGGPYNEQFF.